Listed here are 25 T cell receptor beta chains from one sample, sequenced in a study of immune evolution from preneoplasia to lung adenocarcinoma. Clones were read by immunoSEQ multiplex PCR, and TCRdb kept only the in-frame ones, dropping some. The sample records a few thousand clones, over 70% being singletons. Input material: FFPE lung adenocarcinoma in situ tissue. These receptors originate from a person aged 60 to 85 with lung adenocarcinoma.

J is TRBJ2-1 and V is TRBV4-2; no clear D. CDR3 length: 14 residues. The germline V and J ends were trimmed by 0 bases and 0 bases, with 3 bases remaining between them. Per the germline V gene, CDR1 is LGHNA and CDR2 is YNFKEQ. The CDR3 sequence is CASSQDNSYNEQFF. The CDR3, as DNA: TGTGCCAGCAGCCAAGACAACTCCTACAATGAGCAGTTCTTC.

The J gene is TRBJ2-7, the V gene TRBV5-1; TRBD2 matches at 12 bases. Trimming removed 4 bases from V and 5 bases from J; junction bases left unmatched: 7. The CDR3 consists of 15 residues. The germline CDR1 and CDR2 sequences are SGHRS and YFSETQ. The CDR3 region has the DNA TGCGCCAGCAGCCCAACTAGCGGGGGGAACCACGAGCAGTACTTC. Its translation: CASSPTSGGNHEQYF. Variable domain in full (rest from reference TRBV5-1 and TRBJ2-7): KAGVTQTPRYLIKTRGQQVTLSCSPISGHRSVSWYQQTPGQGLQFLFEYFSETQRNKGNFPGRFSGRQFSNSRSEMNVSTLELGDSALYLCASSPTSGGNHEQYFGPGTRLTVT.

As concerns this clone: The sample carries other DNA sequences with the same CDR3. The V and J genes are TRBV4-1 and TRBJ2-7; D uncertain. Trimming pared 4 bases from V and 4 bases from J, leaving 11 bases between. The CDR3 totals 13 residues. In germline, CDR1 is MGHRA, CDR2 YSYEKL. The CDR3 coding sequence is TGCGCCAGCAGCCCCGGGTCGACTTACGAGCAGTACTTC. It is translated as CASSPGSTYEQYF.

The chain uses TRBV18 and TRBJ2-2; 8 nucleotides match TRBD1. The CDR3 loop spans 15 amino acids. Germline assignment: CDR1 KGHSH and CDR2 LQKENI. J lost 4 bases, V lost 5 bases, and 6 bases had no gene match. In nucleotides, the CDR3 is TGTGCCAGCTCAGGCAGGGGGCTCGGCACCGGGGAGCTGTTTTTT. It translates to CASSGRGLGTGELFF.

This sequence joins TRBV5-6 and TRBJ2-1, with 12 bases aligning to TRBD2. This CDR3 region has 15 residues. Germline CDR1 reads SGHDT; CDR2 reads YYEEEE. With V trimmed by 4 bases and J by 6 bases, 5 bases remained unmatched. Here the CDR3 reads CASSPSGLAGNEQFF. CDR3 coding DNA: TGTGCCAGCAGCCCTTCGGGACTAGCGGGCAATGAGCAGTTCTTC.

This clone turned up a few times. J is TRBJ1-1 and V is TRBV2; D remains unclear. The CDR3 runs to 11 residues. V was trimmed by 7 bases and J by 2 bases, leaving 5 bases between them. Germline V CDR1 and CDR2: SNHLY, FYNNEI. CDR3 amino acids: CASMANTEAFF. DNA for the CDR3: TGTGCCAGCATGGCAAACACTGAAGCTTTCTTT. Full variable domain (missing parts from reference TRBV2 and TRBJ1-1): EPEVTQTPSHQVTQMGQEVILRCVPISNHLYFYWYRQILGQKVEFLVSFYNNEISEKSEIFDDQFSVERPDGSNFTLKIRSTKLEDSAMYFCASMANTEAFFGQGTRLTVV.

This chain uses TRBV11-2 with TRBJ1-1; 7 positions agree with TRBD1. Germline CDR1 is SGHAT and CDR2 is FQNNGV. V was clipped by 5 bases and J by 6 bases; unmatched bases: 21. This CDR3 has 18 residues. In DNA, the CDR3 is TGTGCCAGCAGCCAATCCGGACAGGCTGATTTGTTGCTGCCTGAAGCTTTCTTT. This sequence encodes CASSQSGQADLLLPEAFF.

The V and J genes are TRBV28 and TRBJ1-1; TRBD1 aligns across 9 bases. The V gene end was trimmed by 6 bases and the J gene end by 5 bases; junction bases not matched to a gene: 13. CDR1 is MDHEN, CDR2 SYDVKM, per germline. The CDR3 contains 16 residues. The CDR3 protein is CASSPPRGQGGTEAFF. CDR3 coding DNA: TGTGCCAGCAGCCCCCCGCGGGGACAGGGCGGAACTGAAGCTTTCTTT.

This clone was observed a few times. The chain employs TRBV7-2 and TRBJ1-2; D gene uncertain. The CDR3 spans 16 residues. Germline CDR1 SGHTA, CDR2 FQGNSA. V lost 5 bases and J 4 bases, leaving 20 bases between the germline ends. CDR3 nucleotides: TGTGCCAGCAGCCCCCGTCGCGACGGGCGGATCTATGGCTACACCTTC. This encodes CASSPRRDGRIYGYTF.

This chain links TRBV29-1 with TRBJ1-1, with D unresolved. Germline V gene data show CDR1 as SQVTM and CDR2 as ANQGSEA. The CDR3 totals 13 residues. Trimming stripped 5 bases from V and 1 base from J, with 11 bases between. The CDR3 DNA follows: TGCAGCGTTAGCACCACACCGAACACTGAAGCTTTCTTT. This encodes CSVSTTPNTEAFF.

A few counts support this clone. Within the sample, other DNA sequences also encode this same CDR3. The rearrangement joins TRBV29-1 to TRBJ1-1; tentatively, D is TRBD1 (6 bases). The V end lost 5 bases, the J end lost 2 bases, and 27 bases lay between the germline ends. CDR3 length: 18 amino acids. Germline values: CDR1 SQVTM, CDR2 ANQGSEA. The CDR3 DNA reads TGCAGCGTTACCCTGTACCTTGAGGAGGGGGTGGAAAACACTGAAGCTTTCTTT. It translates to CSVTLYLEEGVENTEAFF.

The CDR3 region is CASSLAGGSDTQYF. As DNA, the CDR3 is TGTGCCAGCAGCTTAGCGGGGGGCTCAGATACGCAGTATTTT. J is TRBJ2-3 and V is TRBV7-2; D possibly matches TRBD1 or TRBD2 (6 bases each). Germline assignment: CDR1 SGHTA and CDR2 FQGNSA. V shed 0 bases and J shed 4 bases, with 8 bases lying between them. This CDR3 is 14 amino acids long.

V gene TRBV18 combines with J gene TRBJ2-2; D possibly corresponds to TRBD1 (6 bases). CDR1 is KGHSH and CDR2 is LQKENI in the germline V gene. V was trimmed by 4 bases and J by 0 bases, leaving 12 bases between them. The length of the CDR3 is 16 residues. The CDR3 region has the DNA TGTGCCAGCTCACTCCGGACAGCATCGAACACCGGGGAGCTGTTTTTT. Residues: CASSLRTASNTGELFF.

V gene TRBV27 combines with J gene TRBJ1-2; D is uncertain. CDR3 length: 13 residues. The germline CDR1 and CDR2 sequences are MNHEY and SMNVEV (reference sequence). V lost 5 bases and J 0 bases, leaving 7 bases between the germline ends. The CDR3 loop is CASSPNPNYGYTF. The CDR3 nucleotides read TGTGCCAGCAGTCCCAACCCTAACTATGGCTACACCTTC.

This rearrangement joins TRBV18 to TRBJ1-2; 10 nucleotides align to TRBD1. The ends lost 3 bases at V and 7 bases at J; junction bases unmatched: 14. Looked up from germline, CDR1 is KGHSH and CDR2 is LQKENI. The CDR3 spans 17 residues. The chain's CDR3 is CASSPQTGGESFGGYTF. For the CDR3, the DNA is TGTGCCAGCTCACCTCAGACAGGGGGCGAGTCTTTCGGTGGCTACACCTTC.

The chain joins TRBV5-5 to TRBJ2-6; TRBD1 is a possible D gene (6 bases). Germline assignment: CDR1 SGHKS and CDR2 YYEKEE (reference sequence). Trimming cost V 4 bases and J 2 bases, with 13 bases left between them. This CDR3 spans 16 amino acids. The CDR3: CASSPAKGAGANVLTF. DNA of the CDR3: TGTGCCAGCAGCCCGGCGAAGGGGGCTGGGGCCAACGTCCTGACTTTC.

The rearrangement uses TRBV6-1 and TRBJ1-5, with D uncertain. The V end lost 2 bases, the J end lost 6 bases, and 14 bases lay between the germline ends. The length of the CDR3 is 15 residues. From germline, CDR1 is MNHNS and CDR2 SASEGT. CDR3 loop: CASSEFGGVGQPQHF. The CDR3 DNA reads as TGTGCCAGCAGTGAATTCGGCGGAGTCGGTCAGCCCCAGCATTTT.

Note on this clone: The identical CDR3 is also encoded by other nucleotide sequences in the sample. V and J are TRBV5-4 and TRBJ1-2, with TRBD1 identical over 10 bases. This CDR3 comprises 12 residues. Germline CDR1 reads SGHNT; CDR2 reads YYREEE (reference sequence). The J segment lost 13 bases and the V segment lost 2 bases, leaving 5 bases of the junction unmatched. The CDR3 nucleotides are TGTGCCAGCAGCTTACCCGACAGGGGGCCCACCTTC. Amino acid sequence: CASSLPDRGPTF.

Written as DNA, the CDR3 is TGTGCCTGGAGTGTAGGAGGGGGAGCCACCTACGAGCAGTACTTC. This translates into CAWSVGGGATYEQYF. The chain has TRBV30 and TRBJ2-7; D could derive from TRBD1 or TRBD2 (6 bases each). V was clipped by 0 bases and J by 2 bases, with 14 bases between them. The CDR3 runs 15 residues. CDR1 and CDR2 from the germline V gene are GTSNPN and SVGIG (reference sequence).

In this sample, this clone turned up once. Germline is not matched at one junction end, which may reflect a read error. The J gene is TRBJ2-7, the V gene TRBV2; tentative D call: TRBD1 (6 bases). The CDR3 is 13 residues long. Germline-derived CDR1 and CDR2 are SNHLY and FYNNEI. The CDR3, as DNA: TGTGCCAGCAGGAGACCAGGGGCCTACGAGCAATACTTC. Its protein product is CASRRPGAYEQYF. Using reference TRBV2 and TRBJ2-7 for the parts outside the CDR3, the full variable domain is EPEVTQTPSHQVTQMGQEVILRCVPISNHLYFYWYRQILGQKVEFLVSFYNNEISEKSEIFDDQFSVERPDGSNFTLKIRSTKLEDSAMYFCASRRPGAYEQYFGPGTRLTVT.

This clone turned up a few times. The CDR3, as DNA: TGTGCCACCAGCACTATAGCCGGGGAGACCCAGTACTTC. Amino acid sequence: CATSTIAGETQYF. The chain uses TRBV15 and TRBJ2-5; the D is unclear. V lost 4 bases and J 5 bases, leaving 11 bases between the germline ends. Per the germline V gene, CDR1 is LNHNV and CDR2 is YYDKDF (reference sequence). The length of the CDR3 is 13 residues. The full variable domain, its missing parts supplied by reference TRBV15 and TRBJ2-5, is DAMVIQNPRYQVTQFGKPVTLSCSQTLNHNVMYWYQQKSSQAPKLLFHYYDKDFNNEADTPDNFQSRRPNTSFCFLDIRSPGLGDTAMYLCATSTIAGETQYFGPGTRLLVL.

This chain links TRBV27 with TRBJ1-4; TRBD1 matches 8 bases. This CDR3 has 14 amino acids. Germline V lookup: CDR1 MNHEY, CDR2 SMNVEV (reference sequence). The junction had 6 bases not matched to a gene; V was cut back by 7 bases and J by 5 bases. CDR3 residues: CASKRTGSNEKLFF. The DNA for the CDR3 is TGTGCCAGCAAAAGGACAGGGTCGAATGAAAAACTGTTTTTT.

This clone was detected only once. The chain combines TRBV19 with TRBJ2-5, with D possibly TRBD1 on 5 matching bases. The CDR3 has 12 residues. Germline loops: CDR1 LNHDA, CDR2 SQIVND (reference sequence). V was trimmed by 10 bases and J by 5 bases, leaving 14 bases between them. The DNA for the CDR3 is TGTGCCACGTTCGACAGAGAGGAGACCCAGTACTTC. Translating it yields CATFDREETQYF.

The CDR3 DNA reads TGTGCCAGCGCTACCTCCGGGACAGGGCGTTACGAGCAGTACTTC. Translating gives CASATSGTGRYEQYF. The rearrangement joins TRBV19 to TRBJ2-7; TRBD1 aligns across 9 bases. With 9 bases clipped from V and 4 bases from J, the junction kept 13 bases outside the gene matches. Germline V gene lookup returns CDR1 LNHDA and CDR2 SQIVND (reference sequence). This CDR3 contains 15 residues.

This clone has a handful of counts. The genes are TRBV28 and TRBJ1-2; tentative D call: TRBD1 (6 bases). The germline V and J ends were trimmed by 2 bases and 3 bases, with 22 bases remaining between them. In germline, CDR1 is MDHEN, CDR2 SYDVKM. The CDR3 contains 18 residues. The CDR3 bases are TGTGCCAGCAGTTTAGTAATGGGACAAGCGAAGGAGGACTATGGCTACACCTTC. It codes for CASSLVMGQAKEDYGYTF.